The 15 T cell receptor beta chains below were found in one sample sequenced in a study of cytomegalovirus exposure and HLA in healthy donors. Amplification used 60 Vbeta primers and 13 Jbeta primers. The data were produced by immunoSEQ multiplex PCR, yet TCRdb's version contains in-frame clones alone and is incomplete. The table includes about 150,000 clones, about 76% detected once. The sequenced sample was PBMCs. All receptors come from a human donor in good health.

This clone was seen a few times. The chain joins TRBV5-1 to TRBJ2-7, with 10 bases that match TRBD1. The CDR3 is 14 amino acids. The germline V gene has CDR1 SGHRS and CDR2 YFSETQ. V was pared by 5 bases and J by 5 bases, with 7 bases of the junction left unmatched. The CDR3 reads CASRLRQGADEQYF. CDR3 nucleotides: TGCGCCAGCAGATTGAGACAGGGGGCTGACGAGCAGTACTTC.

The CDR3 DNA reads as TGTGCCAGCAGTAGGACTAGCGGGGGTGTCGATACGCAGTATTTT. Translated: CASSRTSGGVDTQYF. This chain links TRBV6-1 with TRBJ2-3; TRBD2 matches 13 bases. V was clipped by 5 bases and J by 6 bases; unmatched bases: 5. This CDR3 contains 15 residues. Germline lookup yields CDR1 MNHNS and CDR2 SASEGT.

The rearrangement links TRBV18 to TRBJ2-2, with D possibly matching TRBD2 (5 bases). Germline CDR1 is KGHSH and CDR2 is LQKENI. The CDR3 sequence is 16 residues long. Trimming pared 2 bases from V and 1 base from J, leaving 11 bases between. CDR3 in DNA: TGTGCCAGCTCACCAAAGACGGGATGGAACACCGGGGAGCTGTTTTTT. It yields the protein CASSPKTGWNTGELFF.

The CDR3 nucleotides are TGTGCCAGCAGCTTAGAAGGGGGATTCAACGAGCAGTACTTC. Translated: CASSLEGGFNEQYF. This chain uses TRBV7-6 with TRBJ2-7, with a weak D call TRBD1 (6 bases). The germline CDR1 and CDR2 sequences are SGHVS and FNYEAQ. CDR3 length equals 14 residues. Trimming shortened V by 1 base and J by 5 bases, and 12 bases separated the two germline ends.

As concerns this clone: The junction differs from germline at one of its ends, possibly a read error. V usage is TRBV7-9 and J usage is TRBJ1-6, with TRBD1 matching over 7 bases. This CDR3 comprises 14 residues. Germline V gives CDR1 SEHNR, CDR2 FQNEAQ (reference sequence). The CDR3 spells CSSSPQGENSPLHF. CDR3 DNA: TGTTCCAGCAGCCCTCAGGGGGAAAACTCACCCCTCCACTTT.

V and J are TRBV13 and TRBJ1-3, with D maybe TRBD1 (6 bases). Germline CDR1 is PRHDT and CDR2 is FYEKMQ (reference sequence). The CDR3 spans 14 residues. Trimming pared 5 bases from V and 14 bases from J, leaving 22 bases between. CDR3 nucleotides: TGTGCCAGCAGCCGTGTGGGGGACACCCTGATCCTATATTTT. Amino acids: CASSRVGDTLILYF.

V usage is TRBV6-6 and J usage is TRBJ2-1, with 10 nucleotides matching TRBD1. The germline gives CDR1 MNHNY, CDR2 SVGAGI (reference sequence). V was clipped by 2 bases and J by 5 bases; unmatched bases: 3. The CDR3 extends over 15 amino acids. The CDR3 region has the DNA TGTGCCAGCAGTTACCCGGGACAGGGGCACAATGAGCAGTTCTTC. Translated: CASSYPGQGHNEQFF.

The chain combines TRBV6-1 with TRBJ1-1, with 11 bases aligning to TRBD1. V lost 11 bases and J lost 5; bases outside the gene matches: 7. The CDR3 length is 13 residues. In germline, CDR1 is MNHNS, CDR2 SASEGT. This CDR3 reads CAGGQGARTEAFF. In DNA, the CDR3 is TGTGCCGGCGGACAGGGGGCGAGGACTGAAGCTTTCTTT.

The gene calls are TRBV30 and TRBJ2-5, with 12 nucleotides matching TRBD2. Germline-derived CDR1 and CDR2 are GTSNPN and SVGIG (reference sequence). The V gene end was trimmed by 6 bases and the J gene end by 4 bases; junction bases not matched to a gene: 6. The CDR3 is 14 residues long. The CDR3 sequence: CACGLAGGRETQYF. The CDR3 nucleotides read TGTGCCTGTGGGCTAGCGGGGGGGCGAGAGACCCAGTACTTC.

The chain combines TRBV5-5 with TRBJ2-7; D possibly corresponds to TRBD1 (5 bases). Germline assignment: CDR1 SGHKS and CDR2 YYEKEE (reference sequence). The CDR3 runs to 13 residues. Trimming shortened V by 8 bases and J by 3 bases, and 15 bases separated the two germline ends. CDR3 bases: TGTGCCAGTCATCCTGGGGCGGACTACGAGCAGTACTTC. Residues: CASHPGADYEQYF.

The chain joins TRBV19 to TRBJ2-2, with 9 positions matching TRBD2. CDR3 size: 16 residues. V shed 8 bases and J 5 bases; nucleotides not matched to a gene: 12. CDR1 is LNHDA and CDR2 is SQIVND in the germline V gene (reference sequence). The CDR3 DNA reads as TGTGCCAGTGCCTACATAGCGGGGGCCCCAACCGGGGAGCTGTTTTTT. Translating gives CASAYIAGAPTGELFF.

The CDR3, as DNA: TGTGCCAGCAGTGGTATACTTAGCACAGATACGCAGTATTTT. It is translated as CASSGILSTDTQYF. The gene calls are TRBV6-1 and TRBJ2-3; no firm D call. The CDR3 has 14 amino acids. V lost 4 bases, J lost 0 bases, and 8 bases lay in between. Germline V gene data show CDR1 as MNHNS and CDR2 as SASEGT.

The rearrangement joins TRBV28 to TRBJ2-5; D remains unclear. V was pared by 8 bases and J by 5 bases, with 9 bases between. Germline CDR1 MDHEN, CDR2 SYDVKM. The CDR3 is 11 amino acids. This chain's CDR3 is CASGPRETQYF. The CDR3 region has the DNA TGTGCCAGCGGGCCTCGGGAGACCCAGTACTTC.

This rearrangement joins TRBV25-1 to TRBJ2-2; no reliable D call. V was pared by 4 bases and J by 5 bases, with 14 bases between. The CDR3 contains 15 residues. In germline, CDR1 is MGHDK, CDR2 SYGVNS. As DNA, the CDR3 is TGTGCCAGCAGTGTTTCTGAACTGGTTACCGGGGAGCTGTTTTTT. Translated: CASSVSELVTGELFF.

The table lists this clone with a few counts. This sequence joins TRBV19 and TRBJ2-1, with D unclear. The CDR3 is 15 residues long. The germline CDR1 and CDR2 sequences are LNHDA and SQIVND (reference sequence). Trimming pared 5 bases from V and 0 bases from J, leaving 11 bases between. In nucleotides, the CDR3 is TGTGCCAGTAGTCCAACCCCCGGCTCCTACAATGAGCAGTTCTTC. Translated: CASSPTPGSYNEQFF. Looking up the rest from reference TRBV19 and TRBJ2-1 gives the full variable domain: DGGITQSPKYLFRKEGQNVTLSCEQNLNHDAMYWYRQDPGQGLRLIYYSQIVNDFQKGDIAEGYSVSREKKESFPLTVTSAQKNPTAFYLCASSPTPGSYNEQFFGPGTRLTVL.